The T cell receptor beta chain under discussion was sequenced for a study of CD8 T cells in ankylosing spondylitis. As the method for making TCR beta libraries, quantitative 5'-RACE with molecular barcodes was used. TCRdb called the 5' RACE reads again in MiXCR, with one record for every CDR3 protein. There are some 840,000 distinct CDR3 sequences in the sample; 10% to 15% occur only once, and around 0.51% lies in the top ten. Broader study findings: Disease-linked clones were reportedly significantly enriched in matched ankylosing spondylitis synovial fluid. What seemed typical of ankylosing spondylitis blood was a TCR beta motif built from under 10 highly homologous variants. Some of the motif variants had earlier been found in reactive arthritis patients' fluid and blood. Clones that were linked to disease were CD8+ and were relatively rare in peripheral blood.

In the case of this clonotype: Its antigen is unknown.

The ends were cut back, 6 bases at V and 5 bases at J, with 16 bases in the middle. The CDR3 has 14 amino acids. The germline V gene has CDR1 MNHNS and CDR2 SASEGT. Sequences were obtained from blood, either unsorted or a sorted T cell fraction (not recorded which). The sequence derives from a male donor with ankylosing spondylitis. The V call is TRBV6-1, the J call TRBJ1-1; no firm D call. CDR3 region: CASSPTPSGTEAFF. The CDR3 region has the DNA TGTGCCAGCAGCCCCACCCCGAGCGGGACTGAAGCTTTCTTT.